One sample yielded the 13 T cell receptor beta chains listed below, sequenced in a study of T-cell memory formation after mild COVID-19. TCRdb re-analysed the 5' RACE reads in MiXCR, keeping a single row per CDR3 protein. Here the sample spans around 130,000 distinct CDR3 sequences, about 5.9% being singletons. Sequenced sample: PBMCs or a T cell subset sorted from them (not recorded which). These receptors originate from an adult woman who had mild COVID-19 (a few samples of this study predate the infection). Cell type and time point are not known.

This clonotype has only a few counts. The V gene is TRBV5-1, the J gene TRBJ1-2, with 9 bases fitting TRBD1. Germline V gene data show CDR1 as SGHRS and CDR2 as YFSETQ. V gave up 4 bases and J gave up 2 bases; unmatched junction bases: 6. This CDR3 has 15 residues. The CDR3 sequence is CASSLTGGQNYGYTF. The CDR3 nucleotides read TGCGCCAGCAGCCTAACAGGGGGCCAAAACTATGGCTACACCTTC.

The rearrangement joins TRBV20-1 to TRBJ2-1; 11 nucleotides agree with TRBD2. Trimming took 5 bases from V and 1 from J; bases not matched to a gene: 10. CDR3 length: 17 amino acids. Germline-derived CDR1 and CDR2 are DFQATT and SNEGSKA (reference sequence). The CDR3: CSALTSGKVNSYNEQFF. CDR3 DNA: TGCAGTGCTTTGACTAGCGGGAAGGTTAATTCCTACAATGAGCAGTTCTTC.

The chain combines TRBV19 with TRBJ2-7; TRBD2 might be the D (5 bases). From germline, CDR1 is LNHDA and CDR2 SQIVND (reference sequence). The CDR3 runs to 15 residues. Trimming stripped 5 bases from V and 6 bases from J, with 20 bases between. The CDR3 is CASSVLSPGSAEQYF. The CDR3 DNA is TGTGCCAGTAGTGTGCTCTCACCGGGGTCTGCCGAGCAGTACTTC.

This chain connects TRBV5-1 to TRBJ2-1, with TRBD2 identical over 11 bases. The CDR3 sequence is 17 residues long. CDR1 is SGHRS and CDR2 is YFSETQ in the germline V gene. Trimming at V came to 3 bases and at J to 6 bases, leaving 11 bases not matched to a gene. The CDR3 DNA reads as TGCGCCAGCAGCTCAAGAGTAGCGGGAGGGGGTAGCAATGAGCAGTTCTTC. It codes for CASSSRVAGGGSNEQFF.

The genes are TRBV7-9 and TRBJ2-7, with D uncertain. V lost 2 bases to trimming and J lost 2 bases, with 16 bases between them. CDR3 length equals 16 residues. The V gene's germline CDR1 is SEHNR and CDR2 FQNEAQ (reference sequence). CDR3 in DNA: TGTGCCAGCAGCTTAATCGGCAGTCGGCATCCCTACGAGCAGTACTTC. Amino acid sequence: CASSLIGSRHPYEQYF. Full variable domain (missing parts from reference TRBV7-9 and TRBJ2-7): DTGVSQNPRHKITKRGQNVTFRCDPISEHNRLYWYRQTLGQGPEFLTYFQNEAQLEKSRLLSDRFSAERPKGSFSTLEIQRTEQGDSAMYLCASSLIGSRHPYEQYFGPGTRLTVT.

The V and J genes are TRBV7-2 and TRBJ2-2; the match to TRBD2 covers 9 bases. The germline gives CDR1 SGHTA, CDR2 FQGNSA. The V segment lost 1 base and the J segment 5 bases; nucleotides outside the gene matches: 5. The CDR3 has 16 amino acids. The CDR3 here is CASSLDAGGRTGELFF. In DNA form, the CDR3 reads TGTGCCAGCAGCTTAGACGCGGGAGGGCGGACCGGGGAGCTGTTTTTT.

CDR3: CAIQTSGSLNTQYF. In DNA form, the CDR3 reads TGTGCCATCCAGACTAGCGGGAGTTTGAATACGCAGTATTTT. V usage is TRBV6-4 and J usage is TRBJ2-3, with TRBD2 matching 12 bases. Germline V gene sequence: CDR1 MRHNA, CDR2 SNTAGT. The CDR3 totals 14 residues. V lost 10 bases and J lost 7; bases outside the gene matches: 9.

This clonotype was observed a few times. Mismatch with germline at one junction end may stem from a read error. The chain links TRBV3-1 to TRBJ2-4; TRBD2 is a possible D gene (6 bases). Germline loops: CDR1 LGHDT, CDR2 YNNKEL (reference sequence). CDR3 size: 14 residues. This CDR3 reads CASSQEGSGLPLDF. CDR3 sequence (DNA): TGTGCCAGCAGCCAAGAAGGTAGCGGACTCCCACTGGACTTC. The variable domain in full, completed from reference TRBV3-1 and TRBJ2-4, reads DTAVSQTPKYLVTQMGNDKSIKCEQNLGHDTMYWYKQDSKKFLKIMFSYNNKELIINETVPNRFSPKSPDKAHLNLHINSLELGDSAVYFCASSQEGSGLPLDFGAGTRLSVL.

The rearrangement links TRBV6-2 or TRBV6-3 to TRBJ2-3; TRBD2 matches at 13 bases. With 5 bases clipped from V and 2 bases from J, the junction kept 4 bases outside the gene matches. Germline V gene data show CDR1 as MNHEY and CDR2 as SVGEGT. The CDR3 spans 16 residues. The CDR3 DNA is TGTGCCAGCAGTCAAGGACTAGCGGGGGTCACAGATACGCAGTATTTT. Translating it yields CASSQGLAGVTDTQYF.

V usage is TRBV20-1 and J usage is TRBJ1-1, with D possibly matching TRBD1 (6 bases). CDR3 length equals 12 residues. The V and J ends lost 4 bases and 1 base respectively, with 7 bases between them. CDR1 DFQATT and CDR2 SNEGSKA come from the germline V gene (reference sequence). CDR3 sequence (DNA): TGCAGTGCTATACAGGGGAACACTGAAGCTTTCTTT. Translation gives CSAIQGNTEAFF.

In its sample, this clonotype was seen a few times. This chain uses TRBV20-1 with TRBJ1-5; the D gene is possibly TRBD1 (5 bases). The V end was cut by 4 bases, the J end by 3 bases, with 19 bases between. The CDR3 extends over 16 amino acids. Germline lookup yields CDR1 DFQATT and CDR2 SNEGSKA (reference sequence). In DNA form, the CDR3 reads TGCAGTGCTAAAATACCGGGACGGAGGATCAATCAGCCCCAGCATTTT. As protein: CSAKIPGRRINQPQHF.

This clonotype was seen more than once but under ten times. The chain employs TRBV7-8 and TRBJ1-5, with D perhaps TRBD1 (6 bases). Trimming removed 3 bases at V and 6 bases at J, with 12 bases between. The germline V gene encodes CDR1 SGHVS and CDR2 FQNEAQ. The CDR3 totals 14 residues. Here the CDR3 DNA reads TGTGCCAGCAGCTTGGCGGACAGAGGTCAGCCCCAGCATTTT. This gives the protein CASSLADRGQPQHF.

The V gene is TRBV10-3, the J gene TRBJ1-6; D may be TRBD1 (5 bases). The V gene lost 4 bases and the J gene lost 14 bases, with 18 bases spanning the gap. The CDR3 loop spans 14 amino acids. The V gene's germline CDR1 is ENHRY and CDR2 SYGVKD. This chain's CDR3 is CAISAGAETSALHF. The CDR3 DNA is TGTGCCATCAGTGCTGGGGCGGAGACATCGGCCCTCCACTTT.